Listed below are T cell receptor beta chains from one sample, sequenced in a study of molecular identifiers for immune sequencing clone quantification. MiXCR, applied by TCRdb to the PCR reads, yields one record per CDR3 protein. There are over 600,000 distinct CDR3 sequences in the sample; roughly 21% occur only once, and 0.85% to 0.9% lies in the top ten. The sequenced material came from naive CD8+ T cells from blood, with Jurkat cell RNA spiked in. These receptors were collected from a human donor in good health. Some libraries in this study had Jurkat cell RNA spiked in. The CDR3 runs from the conserved cysteine through the conserved F or W. D genes are given only for firm matches. A clone size is listed for some rows: how often the clone was seen (once, few, many), or a class if it is expanded.

TRBJ1-1	-	many	TRBV5-6	CASSLAVGTMNTEAFF	TGTGCCAGCAGCTTGGCGGTGGGCACCATGAACACTGAAGCTTTCTTT
TRBJ1-1	-	-	TRBV4-2	CASSQAGHRGETEAFF	TGTGCCAGCAGCCAAGCAGGACACCGGGGGGAAACTGAAGCTTTCTTT
TRBJ2-7	TRBD2	few	TRBV7-9	CASSLDAGATYEQYF	TGTGCCAGCAGCTTAGATGCGGGAGCCACCTACGAGCAGTACTTC
TRBJ1-2	-	many	TRBV29-1	CSVEDLGVNYGYTF	TGCAGCGTTGAAGATCTAGGGGTCAACTATGGCTACACCTTC
TRBJ2-5	-	few	TRBV12-3/TRBV12-4	CASSNPHSGQETQYF	TGTGCCAGCAGCAACCCTCACTCAGGTCAAGAGACCCAGTACTTC
TRBJ2-5	-	-	TRBV12-3/TRBV12-4	CASSFHGLGEETQYF	TGTGCCAGCAGTTTCCATGGACTGGGGGAGGAGACCCAGTACTTC
TRBJ1-1	-	-	TRBV27	CASSLRSVGTEAFF	TGTGCCAGCAGTTTAAGGTCAGTGGGGACTGAAGCTTTCTTT
TRBJ2-7	-	many	TRBV29-1	CSVGIWRVGYEQYF	TGCAGCGTTGGAATTTGGCGAGTGGGGTACGAGCAGTACTTC
TRBJ1-1	TRBD1	-	TRBV12-3/TRBV12-4	CASSTHKTGTEAFF	TGTGCCAGCAGCACTCACAAGACAGGGACTGAAGCTTTCTTT
TRBJ2-7	-	many	TRBV7-9	CASSPSGPSSYEQYF	TGTGCCAGCAGCCCCTCCGGGCCTAGCTCCTACGAGCAGTACTTC
TRBJ2-7	-	few	TRBV6-5	CASSPMGLSSYEQYF	TGTGCCAGCAGTCCCATGGGGCTCAGCTCCTACGAGCAGTACTTC
TRBJ2-7	TRBD2	-	TRBV28	CASTPAGAGEQYF	TGTGCCAGCACCCCAGCGGGAGCAGGGGAGCAGTACTTC
TRBJ1-5	-	many	TRBV5-1	CASSPAGFENQPQHF	TGCGCCAGCAGCCCAGCGGGCTTTGAAAATCAGCCCCAGCATTTT
TRBJ2-5	-	many	TRBV21-1	CASSKGTSAGRAQETQYF	TGTGCCAGCAGCAAAGGGACTAGCGCAGGGCGCGCCCAAGAGACCCAGTACTTC
TRBJ1-4	-	many	TRBV7-9	CASSLTLGQEKLFF	TGTGCCAGCAGCTTAACTCTGGGGCAAGAAAAACTGTTTTTT
TRBJ2-7	TRBD2	few	TRBV12-3/TRBV12-4	CASSTSGTDVSYEQYF	TGTGCCAGCAGCACTAGCGGCACTGACGTTTCCTACGAGCAGTACTTC
TRBJ2-7	-	few	TRBV27	CASSPSTPTYEQYF	TGTGCCAGCAGTCCGTCGACCCCAACCTACGAGCAGTACTTC
TRBJ1-1	-	many	TRBV6-2/TRBV6-3	CASSTRYADRPNTEAFF	TGTGCCAGCAGTACCAGGTACGCAGACAGGCCGAACACTGAAGCTTTCTTT
TRBJ1-5	-	many	TRBV4-1	CASSQGGGLNQPQHF	TGCGCCAGCAGCCAAGGAGGGGGGCTAAATCAGCCCCAGCATTTT
TRBJ2-1	-	-	TRBV24-1	CATSDVLNTEEGEQFF	TGTGCCACCAGTGACGTCCTCAACACCGAGGAGGGTGAGCAGTTCTTC
TRBJ2-2	-	many	TRBV9	CASSAFDSYNTGELFF	TGTGCCAGCAGCGCTTTCGACAGTTACAATACCGGGGAGCTGTTTTTT
TRBJ2-7	-	many	TRBV27	CASSLKGETYEQYF	TGTGCCAGCAGTTTGAAGGGGGAGACATACGAGCAGTACTTC
TRBJ1-5	-	few	TRBV30	CAWSEGGNQPQHF	TGTGCCTGGAGTGAGGGAGGCAATCAGCCCCAGCATTTT
TRBJ2-1	TRBD2	-	TRBV27	CASAAGSGGLDNEQFF	TGTGCCAGCGCCGCCGGTAGCGGGGGACTCGACAATGAGCAGTTCTTC
TRBJ2-7	-	few	TRBV10-1	CASVFGIWSF	TGCGCCAGCGTCTTCGGCATCTGGTCCTTC
TRBJ2-3	TRBD2	many	TRBV7-9	CASSLPRLAGAADTQYF	TGTGCCAGCAGCTTACCCCGACTAGCGGGAGCCGCAGATACGCAGTATTTT
TRBJ2-3	TRBD2	many	TRBV7-2	CASSFPSSGTSTDTQYF	TGTGCCAGCAGCTTTCCCTCTAGCGGGACTAGCACAGATACGCAGTATTTT
TRBJ1-5	TRBD1	many	TRBV2	CASSGGTDQRQPQHF	TGTGCCAGCAGTGGGGGGACAGACCAGCGACAGCCCCAGCATTTT
TRBJ2-7	TRBD1	many	TRBV7-9	CASSSVGQGHEQYF	TGTGCCAGCAGCTCCGTCGGACAGGGCCACGAGCAGTACTTC
TRBJ2-1	TRBD1	-	TRBV6-5	CASNYRGSSYNERFF	TGTGCCAGCAACTACAGGGGCAGCTCCTACAATGAGCGGTTCTTC
TRBJ1-1	-	many	TRBV29-1	CSVENMNTEAFF	TGCAGCGTTGAGAACATGAACACTGAAGCTTTCTTT
TRBJ1-1	-	many	TRBV6-5	CASSYGTPNTEAFF	TGTGCCAGCAGTTACGGGACTCCCAACACTGAAGCTTTCTTT
TRBJ2-1	TRBD2	-	TRBV5-1	CASSTTSGGAVEQFF	TGCGCCAGCAGCACCACTAGCGGGGGGGCGGTTGAGCAGTTCTTC
TRBJ2-1	TRBD2	-	TRBV24-1	CATGRRRAGWLYNEQFF	TGTGCCACCGGGAGGAGAAGAGCGGGATGGTTGTACAATGAGCAGTTCTTC
TRBJ2-7	-	-	TRBV19	CASNQEPGDEQYF	TGTGCCAGTAATCAGGAACCTGGGGACGAGCAGTACTTC
TRBJ1-4	TRBD1	few	TRBV6-2/TRBV6-3	CASSTLRQGANEKLFF	TGTGCCAGCAGTACTCTTCGACAGGGTGCTAATGAAAAACTGTTTTTT
TRBJ2-7	TRBD2	many	TRBV2	CATTKPGGTSLHEQYF	TGTGCCACCACCAAACCCGGCGGGACTAGCTTGCACGAGCAGTACTTC
TRBJ2-7	-	-	TRBV19	CASSLSYRDHLEYEQYF	TGTGCCAGTAGCCTATCCTACAGGGATCACCTGGAATACGAGCAGTACTTC
TRBJ1-5	TRBD1	many	TRBV30	CAWCEQGANQPQHF	TGTGCCTGGTGTGAACAGGGGGCGAATCAGCCCCAGCATTTT
TRBJ1-1	-	many	TRBV3-1	CASSQEQGRREAFF	TGTGCCAGCAGCCAAGAACAGGGAAGACGTGAAGCTTTCTTT
TRBJ1-3	-	many	TRBV5-1	CASSLAEHSGNTIYF	TGCGCCAGCAGCTTGGCCGAACACTCTGGAAACACCATATATTTT
TRBJ2-7	TRBD1	many	TRBV27	CASSQGVTAYEQYF	TGTGCCAGCAGCCAGGGGGTTACCGCCTACGAGCAGTACTTC
TRBJ2-3	TRBD2	-	TRBV12-3/TRBV12-4	CASSLAVSGGTGTQYF	TGTGCCAGCAGTTTAGCCGTTAGCGGGGGGACGGGTACGCAGTATTTT
TRBJ2-1	-	-	TRBV5-4	CASSLAVGAPNEQFF	TGTGCCAGCAGCTTGGCCGTGGGGGCTCCCAATGAGCAGTTCTTC
TRBJ2-3	TRBD2	-	TRBV6-4	CPLAPWREGPHKTDTQYF	TGCCCCCTGGCGCCCTGGCGGGAGGGCCCCCACAAAACAGATACGCAGTATTTT
TRBJ1-1	TRBD1	many	TRBV29-1	CSGTGPMNTEAFF	TGCAGCGGGACAGGGCCGATGAACACTGAAGCTTTCTTT
TRBJ2-3	-	many	TRBV19	CASSPWSLTDTQYF	TGTGCCAGTAGTCCCTGGTCCCTCACAGATACGCAGTATTTT
TRBJ2-7	TRBD2	many	TRBV2	CASSEGLGVQEQYF	TGTGCCAGCAGTGAGGGACTAGGGGTACAGGAGCAGTACTTC
TRBJ1-1	-	once	TRBV4-1	CPSSQDWGDEASF	TGCCCCAGCAGCCAAGATTGGGGCGACGAAGCTTCCTTT
TRBJ2-7	-	many	TRBV20-1	CSALLLGENYEQYF	TGCAGTGCTTTGTTGTTGGGGGAGAACTACGAGCAGTACTTC
TRBJ2-6	-	-	TRBV2	CASRNLGRIPTGANVLTF	TGTGCCAGCAGGAACCTAGGACGGATTCCTACTGGGGCCAACGTCCTGACTTTC
TRBJ1-1	-	many	TRBV7-9	CASSPNEVNTEAFF	TGTGCCAGCAGCCCAAACGAGGTGAACACTGAAGCTTTCTTT
TRBJ1-2	-	many	TRBV7-9	CASSLGGGYGYTF	TGTGCCAGCAGCTTAGGTGGGGGGTATGGCTACACCTTC